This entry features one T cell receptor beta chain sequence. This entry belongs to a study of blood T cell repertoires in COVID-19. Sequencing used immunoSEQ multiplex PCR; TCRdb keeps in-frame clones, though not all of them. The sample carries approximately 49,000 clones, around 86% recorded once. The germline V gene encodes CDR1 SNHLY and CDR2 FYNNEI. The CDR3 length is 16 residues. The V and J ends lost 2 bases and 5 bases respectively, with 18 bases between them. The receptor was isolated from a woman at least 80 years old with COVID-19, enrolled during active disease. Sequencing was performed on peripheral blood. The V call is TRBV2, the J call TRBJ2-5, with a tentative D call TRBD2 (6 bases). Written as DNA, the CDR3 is TGTGCCAGCAGTGAACGGTGGAGGGCGGTAGGGGAGACCCAGTACTTC. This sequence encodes CASSERWRAVGETQYF.